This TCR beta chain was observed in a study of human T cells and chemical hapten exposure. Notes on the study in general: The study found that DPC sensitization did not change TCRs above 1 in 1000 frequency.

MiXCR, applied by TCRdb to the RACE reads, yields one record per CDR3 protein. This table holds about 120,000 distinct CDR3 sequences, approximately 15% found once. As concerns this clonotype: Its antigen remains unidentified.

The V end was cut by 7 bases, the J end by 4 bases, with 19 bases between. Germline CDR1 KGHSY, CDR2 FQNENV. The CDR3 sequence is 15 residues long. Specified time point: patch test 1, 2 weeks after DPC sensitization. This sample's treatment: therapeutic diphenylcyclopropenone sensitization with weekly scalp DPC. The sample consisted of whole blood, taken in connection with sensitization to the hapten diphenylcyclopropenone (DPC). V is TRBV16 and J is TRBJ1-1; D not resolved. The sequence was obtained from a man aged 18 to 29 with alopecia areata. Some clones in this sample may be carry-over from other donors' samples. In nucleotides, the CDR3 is TGTGCCAGCACCTCCAATCAAAGAATGGGCACTGAAGCTTTCTTT. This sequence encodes CASTSNQRMGTEAFF.